This TCR beta chain is drawn from a study of T cell responses to AZD1222 COVID-19 vaccine. Study-wide results and limits: Clonal diversity may have been underestimated, and the donors were mostly white British, with more females than males. Repertoire samples came only from after the peak T cell response. Spike-specific TCRs gained breadth and depth after people received two AZD1222 doses.

In regard to this clone: No antigen is known for it.

Some clones are missing from TCRdb's copy, which holds only in-frame ones; the method was immunoSEQ multiplex PCR. Among approximately 110,000 clones listed, roughly 84% were seen once. The sequencing used peripheral blood, collected on day 0 of AZD1222 vaccination. This sequence was found in an adult in good health.

The CDR3 nucleotides read TGTGCCAGCAGCTGGCCCCGACAGGGTGGGGGAGAGACCCAGTACTTC. Translating gives CASSWPRQGGGETQYF. The chain is built from TRBV5-5 and TRBJ2-5, with 7 bases that match TRBD1. The V gene end was trimmed by 3 bases and the J gene end by 4 bases; junction bases not matched to a gene: 12. Germline V gene sequence: CDR1 SGHKS, CDR2 YYEKEE (reference sequence). This CDR3 contains 16 residues.